The clone carrying this TCR beta chain has a handful of counts. BIOMED2 TRB-A/B primer pools were used in multiplex TRB PCR. TCRdb re-derived calls from the multiplex PCR reads in MiXCR, one entry per CDR3 protein. The sample holds approximately 8,300 distinct CDR3 sequences, about a third seen once. This specimen belongs to a study of T and B cells in COVID-19 patients. Each TRB amplification used about 250-550 ng of genomic DNA from blood. The TCR was taken from a human donor with active COVID-19. The specimen was blood.

The CDR3 DNA follows: TGTGCCAGCAGCTCCCTGTCTACAGGGGCTGAAAGCTCCTATAATTCACCCCTCCACTTT. It specifies CASSSLSTGAESSYNSPLHF. The chain couples TRBV5-6 to TRBJ1-6, with 7 bases aligning to TRBD1. Germline V gene data show CDR1 as SGHDT and CDR2 as YYEEEE. V shed 3 bases and J 0 bases; nucleotides not matched to a gene: 15. This CDR3 has 20 amino acids.